This T cell receptor (beta chain) was captured in a study of T cell responses to AZD1222 COVID-19 vaccine. Study-wide results and caveats: Of spike-specific TCRs, nearly half reportedly target regions left unmutated in variants.

Note on this clone: Antigen specificity is unknown.

Generated by immunoSEQ multiplex PCR, the TCRdb table keeps only in-frame clones and is missing some. Of approximately 130,000 clones detected, around 83% appear once; the ten largest clones hold around 27%. Trimming removed 4 bases from V and 7 bases from J, with 25 bases in between. CDR3 length: 17 residues. Germline assignment: CDR1 LGHNA and CDR2 YNFKEQ. V is TRBV4-2 and J is TRBJ1-2, with D unresolved. Sequencing was performed on peripheral blood, taken 28 days after the second AZD1222 dose. The clonotype was recovered from an adult who received the AZD1222 COVID-19 vaccine. This chain's CDR3 is CASSPERYKAGIGGYTF. The CDR3, as DNA: TGTGCCAGCAGCCCTGAACGATATAAGGCAGGAATAGGTGGCTACACCTTC.